A single sample gave rise to the 21 T cell receptor beta chains below, sequenced in a study of response to subunit inactivated influenza vaccine. Each CDR3 protein gets one entry after TCRdb re-called the RT-PCR reads with MiXCR. The sample consists of over 800,000 distinct CDR3 sequences, 21% of them appearing once. Sequenced material: PBMCs from blood, taken about 5 days after vaccination. These receptors were collected from a man aged 50-59 years who received an inactivated influenza vaccine.

This clonotype showed up just a few times. The V call is TRBV7-9, the J call TRBJ2-1; D is unclear. Germline CDR1 and CDR2: SEHNR and FQNEAQ (reference sequence). The CDR3 has 15 residues. Trimming removed 2 bases from V and 5 bases from J, with 13 bases in between. CDR3 DNA: TGTGCCAGCAGCTTACTCGGTGAAGGTCACAATGAGCAGTTCTTC. Protein product: CASSLLGEGHNEQFF.

The CDR3 DNA reads as TGCAGTGCTAGAGATTTTGGTCGGGCCAACCCTTACAATGAGCAGTTCTTC. Translating gives CSARDFGRANPYNEQFF. V usage is TRBV20-1 and J usage is TRBJ2-1; D uncertain. Germline loops: CDR1 DFQATT, CDR2 SNEGSKA (reference sequence). V was clipped by 0 bases and J by 4 bases, with 19 bases between them. This CDR3 has 17 amino acids.

This clonotype turned up a few times. This rearrangement joins TRBV9 to TRBJ2-1; D is unresolved. The ends were cut back, 0 bases at V and 5 bases at J, with 15 bases in the middle. The CDR3 is made up of 16 amino acids. The germline CDR1 and CDR2 sequences are SGDLS and YYNGEE. CDR3 bases: TGTGCCAGCAGCGTAGAACTCCTTGGGCCCAACAATGAGCAGTTCTTC. Translated: CASSVELLGPNNEQFF. The full variable domain, completed using reference TRBV9 and TRBJ2-1, is DSGVTQTPKHLITATGQRVTLRCSPRSGDLSVYWYQQSLDQGLQFLIQYYNGEERAKGNILERFSAQQFPDLHSELNLSSLELGDSALYFCASSVELLGPNNEQFFGPGTRLTVL.

This chain joins TRBV28 and TRBJ2-5, with 11 positions matching TRBD1. V shed 7 bases, J shed 3 bases, and the junction held 7 bases outside the gene matches. CDR3 length: 15 amino acids. Germline V gene data show CDR1 as MDHEN and CDR2 as SYDVKM. The CDR3 nucleotides read TGTGCCAGCACCTCCGGGACAGGGGGGAAAGAGACCCAGTACTTC. This sequence encodes CASTSGTGGKETQYF.

The table lists this clonotype with many counts. This rearrangement joins TRBV10-3 to TRBJ2-1; D might be TRBD1 or TRBD2, each matching 5 bases. CDR3 length equals 14 residues. Trimming took off 8 bases at V and 0 bases at J, with 11 bases between the two ends. Germline assignment: CDR1 ENHRY and CDR2 SYGVKD. This chain's CDR3 is CAIRGMSSYNEQFF. CDR3 DNA sequence: TGTGCCATCCGGGGCATGAGCTCCTACAATGAGCAGTTCTTC.

The V call is TRBV20-1, the J call TRBJ2-3; D uncertain. V lost 4 bases and J 0 bases, leaving 11 bases between the germline ends. Germline V gene sequence: CDR1 DFQATT, CDR2 SNEGSKA (reference sequence). This CDR3 comprises 14 residues. CDR3 amino acids: CSATPGTSTDTQYF. DNA of the CDR3: TGCAGTGCTACACCCGGAACTAGCACAGATACGCAGTATTTT.

This sequence joins TRBV28 and TRBJ2-3, with D uncertain. CDR3 size: 17 residues. Germline-derived CDR1 and CDR2 are MDHEN and SYDVKM. V gave up 2 bases and J gave up 1 base, with 16 bases separating them. The CDR3 nucleotides read TGTGCCAGCAGTTTAAATTCGGTGGCTTGGGGCACAGATACGCAGTATTTT. It is translated as CASSLNSVAWGTDTQYF.

A few counts support this clonotype. CDR3 amino acids: CASSEIANTEAFF. The CDR3 coding sequence is TGCGCCAGCAGCGAGATAGCAAACACTGAAGCTTTCTTT. The rearrangement links TRBV5-1 to TRBJ1-1; no clear D gene. The V gene lost 4 bases and the J gene lost 2 bases, with 9 bases spanning the gap. This CDR3 has 13 residues. Germline CDR1 and CDR2: SGHRS and YFSETQ.

The chain links TRBV7-2 to TRBJ2-1, with a tentative D call TRBD1 (6 bases). V lost 1 base to trimming and J lost 4 bases, with 11 bases between them. The CDR3 runs to 15 residues. From germline, CDR1 is SGHTA and CDR2 FQGNSA. The CDR3 reads CASSLVWGRYNEQFF. DNA of the CDR3: TGTGCCAGCAGCTTAGTATGGGGGCGGTACAATGAGCAGTTCTTC. Combining the CDR3 with reference TRBV7-2 and TRBJ2-1 gives the whole variable domain GAGVSQSPSNKVTEKGKDVELRCDPISGHTALYWYRQSLGQGLEFLIYFQGNSAPDKSGLPSDRFSAERTGGSVSTLTIQRTQQEDSAVYLCASSLVWGRYNEQFFGPGTRLTVL.

In this sample, this clonotype turned up once. V and J are TRBV12-3 or TRBV12-4 and TRBJ2-5, with D possibly matching TRBD2 (5 bases). With 0 bases removed from V and 9 bases from J, the gap between germline ends came to 14 bases. The CDR3 has 14 residues. The CDR3 sequence: CASSLARYGESQYF. The CDR3 coding sequence is TGTGCCAGCAGTTTAGCGCGTTATGGGGAGTCCCAGTACTTC.

Many counts were recorded for this clonotype. V is TRBV7-2 and J is TRBJ2-5; D call uncertain. The CDR3 covers 13 residues. Trimming took off 3 bases at V and 2 bases at J, with 7 bases between the two ends. The germline V gene encodes CDR1 SGHTA and CDR2 FQGNSA. DNA of the CDR3: TGTGCCAGCAGCTTTGGGGTACAAGAGACCCAGTACTTC. Protein: CASSFGVQETQYF.

V is TRBV7-9 and J is TRBJ1-5, with D unclear. This CDR3 region has 12 residues. V was clipped by 3 bases and J by 5 bases, with 5 bases between them. Germline CDR1 and CDR2: SEHNR and FQNEAQ (reference sequence). The CDR3: CASSFDYQPQHF. The CDR3 region has the DNA TGTGCCAGCAGCTTCGATTATCAGCCCCAGCATTTT. Based on the CDR3 plus reference TRBV7-9 and TRBJ1-5, the full variable domain is DTGVSQNPRHKITKRGQNVTFRCDPISEHNRLYWYRQTLGQGPEFLTYFQNEAQLEKSRLLSDRFSAERPKGSFSTLEIQRTEQGDSAMYLCASSFDYQPQHFGDGTRLSIL.

This clonotype was seen repeatedly, ten times or more. The chain employs TRBV29-1 and TRBJ1-2, with D unclear. CDR3 length: 13 amino acids. Germline CDR1 and CDR2: SQVTM and ANQGSEA. V shed 0 bases and J shed 2 bases, with 7 bases lying between them. Here the CDR3 reads CSVEDPGNYGYTF. The CDR3, as DNA: TGCAGCGTTGAAGATCCGGGCAACTATGGCTACACCTTC.

V is TRBV4-2 and J is TRBJ2-7; 9 bases match TRBD1. V lost 1 base to trimming and J lost 2 bases; unmatched junction nucleotides: 3. This CDR3 is 15 amino acids long. CDR1 and CDR2 from the germline V gene are LGHNA and YNFKEQ. CDR3 coding DNA: TGTGCCAGCAGCCAAGCAAGGGACAGGGCCTACGAGCAGTACTTC. This translates into CASSQARDRAYEQYF.

V gene TRBV28 combines with J gene TRBJ2-5, with D tentatively TRBD2 (6 bases). V was clipped by 3 bases and J by 7 bases, with 18 bases between them. This CDR3 is 15 amino acids long. Per germline, CDR1 MDHEN and CDR2 SYDVKM. The CDR3 region has the DNA TGTGCCAGCAGTTTCGCGGGACCCCATCAGGGGACCCAGTACTTC. It translates to CASSFAGPHQGTQYF.

This chain connects TRBV27 to TRBJ2-1; the D gene is possibly TRBD2 (5 bases). CDR1 is MNHEY and CDR2 is SMNVEV in the germline V gene (reference sequence). V lost 4 bases and J 10 bases, leaving 14 bases between the germline ends. The CDR3 runs to 13 residues. CDR3 loop: CASSWTSGLEQFF. The CDR3 DNA sequence: TGTGCCAGCAGTTGGACGTCTGGACTGGAGCAGTTCTTC.

The chain is built from TRBV12-3 or TRBV12-4 and TRBJ2-3; 7 positions match TRBD2. After removal of 10 bases from V and 4 bases from J, the junction contained 14 bases not matched to a gene. The CDR3 sequence is 15 residues long. CDR3 DNA sequence: TGTGCCACCTTGGCGCTTGGGGGGGGATCAGATACGCAGTATTTT. It specifies CATLALGGGSDTQYF.

This clonotype was observed many times. This sequence joins TRBV10-3 and TRBJ2-1; 9 bases are a match to TRBD2. The ends lost 3 bases at V and 7 bases at J; junction bases unmatched: 7. The CDR3 consists of 15 residues. Per the germline V gene, CDR1 is ENHRY and CDR2 is SYGVKD. The CDR3 spells CAISDSGSQGNEQFF. The CDR3 nucleotides read TGTGCCATCAGTGATAGCGGGAGTCAGGGAAATGAGCAGTTCTTC.

This clonotype was counted only a few times. The chain has TRBV12-3 or TRBV12-4 and TRBJ1-4; D is perhaps TRBD1 (5 bases). The CDR3 length is 14 residues. V lost 5 bases, J lost 4 bases, and 11 bases lay in between. CDR3 nucleotides: TGTGCCAGCAGTGGCGGGGGGTATAATGAAAAACTGTTTTTT. It yields the protein CASSGGGYNEKLFF.

This clonotype was detected a few times. The J gene is TRBJ2-3, the V gene TRBV29-1, with 10 positions matching TRBD2. Losses at the gene ends were 5 bases for V and 7 bases for J; bases not matched to a gene: 6. This CDR3 comprises 13 residues. Germline CDR1 is SQVTM and CDR2 is ANQGSEA. The CDR3 DNA sequence: TGCAGCGTTTCTACTAGCGGGGTGAATACGCAGTATTTT. Its protein product is CSVSTSGVNTQYF.

This clonotype was seen only a few times. This chain joins TRBV7-8 and TRBJ2-3; D perhaps matches TRBD1 (5 bases). Trimming removed 5 bases from V and 3 bases from J, with 18 bases in between. This CDR3 spans 16 amino acids. Per germline, CDR1 SGHVS and CDR2 FQNEAQ. The CDR3 bases are TGTGCCAGCAGCCCCCCGGGCAGGGCCGGGACAGATACGCAGTATTTT. It codes for CASSPPGRAGTDTQYF.